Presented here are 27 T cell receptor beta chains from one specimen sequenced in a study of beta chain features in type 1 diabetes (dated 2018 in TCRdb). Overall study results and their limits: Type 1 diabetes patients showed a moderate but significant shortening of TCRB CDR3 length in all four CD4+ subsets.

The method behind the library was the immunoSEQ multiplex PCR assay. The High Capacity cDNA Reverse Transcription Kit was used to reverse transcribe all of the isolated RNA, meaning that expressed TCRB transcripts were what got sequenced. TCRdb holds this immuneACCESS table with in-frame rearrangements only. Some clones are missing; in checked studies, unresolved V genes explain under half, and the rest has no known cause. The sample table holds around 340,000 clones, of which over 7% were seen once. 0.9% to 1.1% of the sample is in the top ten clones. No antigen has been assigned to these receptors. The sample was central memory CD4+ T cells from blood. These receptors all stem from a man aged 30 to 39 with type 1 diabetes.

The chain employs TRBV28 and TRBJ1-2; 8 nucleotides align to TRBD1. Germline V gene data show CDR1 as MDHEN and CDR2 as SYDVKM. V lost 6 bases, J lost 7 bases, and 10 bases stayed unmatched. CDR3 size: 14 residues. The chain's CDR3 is CASRNGQGTTGYTF. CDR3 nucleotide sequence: TGTGCCAGCAGAAACGGACAGGGAACCACTGGCTACACCTTC.

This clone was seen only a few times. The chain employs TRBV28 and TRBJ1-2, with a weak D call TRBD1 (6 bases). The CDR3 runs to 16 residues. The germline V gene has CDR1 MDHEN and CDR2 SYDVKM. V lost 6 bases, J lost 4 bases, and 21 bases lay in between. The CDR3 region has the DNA TGTGCCAGCAGAATGACAGGAACCGCTCGCTTCTATGGCTACACCTTC. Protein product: CASRMTGTARFYGYTF.

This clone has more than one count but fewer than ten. The DNA for the CDR3 is TGTGCCAGCAGTCCATATCCTAGCGGGGGGGCGGAGACCCAGTACTTC. Its translation: CASSPYPSGGAETQYF. The V gene is TRBV27, the J gene TRBJ2-5, with 12 bases lining up with TRBD2. This CDR3 spans 16 amino acids. CDR1 MNHEY and CDR2 SMNVEV come from the germline V gene (reference sequence). V shed 5 bases and J 5 bases; nucleotides not matched to a gene: 9.

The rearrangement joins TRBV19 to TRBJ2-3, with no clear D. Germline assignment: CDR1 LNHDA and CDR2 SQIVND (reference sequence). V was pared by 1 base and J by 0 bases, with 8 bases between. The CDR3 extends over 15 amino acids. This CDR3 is CASSIAGGSTDTQYF. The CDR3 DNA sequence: TGTGCCAGTAGTATAGCTGGCGGTAGCACAGATACGCAGTATTTT.

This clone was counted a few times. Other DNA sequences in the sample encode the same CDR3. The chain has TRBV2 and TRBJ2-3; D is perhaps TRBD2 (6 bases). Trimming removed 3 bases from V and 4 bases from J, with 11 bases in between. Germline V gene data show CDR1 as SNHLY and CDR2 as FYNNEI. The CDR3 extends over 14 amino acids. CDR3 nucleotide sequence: TGTGCCAGCAGTGAGACTAGTGGGGCAGATACGCAGTATTTT. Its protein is CASSETSGADTQYF. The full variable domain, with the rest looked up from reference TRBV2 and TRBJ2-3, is EPEVTQTPSHQVTQMGQEVILRCVPISNHLYFYWYRQILGQKVEFLVSFYNNEISEKSEIFDDQFSVERPDGSNFTLKIRSTKLEDSAMYFCASSETSGADTQYFGPGTRLTVL.

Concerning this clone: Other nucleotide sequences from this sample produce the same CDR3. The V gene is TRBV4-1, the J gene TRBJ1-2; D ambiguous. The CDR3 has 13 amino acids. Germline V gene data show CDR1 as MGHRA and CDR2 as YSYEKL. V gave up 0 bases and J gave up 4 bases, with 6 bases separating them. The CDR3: CASSQDTGYGYTF. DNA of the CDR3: TGCGCCAGCAGCCAAGATACGGGCTATGGCTACACCTTC.

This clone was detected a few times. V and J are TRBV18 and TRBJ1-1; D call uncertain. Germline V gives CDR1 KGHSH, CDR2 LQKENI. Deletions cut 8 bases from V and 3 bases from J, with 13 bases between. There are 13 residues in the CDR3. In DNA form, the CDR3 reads TGTGCCAGCACGGAGATCCGTGACACTGAAGCTTTCTTT. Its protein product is CASTEIRDTEAFF.

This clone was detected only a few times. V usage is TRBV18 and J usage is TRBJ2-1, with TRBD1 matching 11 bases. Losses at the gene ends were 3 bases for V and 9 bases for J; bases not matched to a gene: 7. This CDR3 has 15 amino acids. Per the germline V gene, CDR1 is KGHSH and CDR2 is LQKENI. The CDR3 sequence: CASSPGQGAWGEQFF. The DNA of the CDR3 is TGTGCCAGCTCACCCGGACAGGGGGCCTGGGGTGAGCAGTTCTTC.

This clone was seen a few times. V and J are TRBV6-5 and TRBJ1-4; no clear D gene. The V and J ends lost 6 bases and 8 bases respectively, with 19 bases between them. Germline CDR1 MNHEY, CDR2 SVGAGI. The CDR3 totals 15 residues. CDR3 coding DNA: TGTGCCAGCAGGCAAAGCCCCACCAGGAACGAAAAACTGTTTTTT. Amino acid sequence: CASRQSPTRNEKLFF.

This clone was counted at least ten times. DNA for the CDR3: TGTGCCAGCTCACCACAGGAATTCGCTAATGAAAAACTGTTTTTT. Protein product: CASSPQEFANEKLFF. This sequence joins TRBV18 and TRBJ1-4; no clear D gene. V shed 1 base and J shed 3 bases, with 9 bases lying between them. The CDR3 consists of 15 residues. The V gene's germline CDR1 is KGHSH and CDR2 LQKENI. The full variable domain, with the rest looked up from reference TRBV18 and TRBJ1-4, is NAGVMQNPRHLVRRRGQEARLRCSPMKGHSHVYWYRQLPEEGLKFMVYLQKENIIDESGMPKERFSAEFPKEGPSILRIQQVVRGDSAAYFCASSPQEFANEKLFFGSGTQLSVL.

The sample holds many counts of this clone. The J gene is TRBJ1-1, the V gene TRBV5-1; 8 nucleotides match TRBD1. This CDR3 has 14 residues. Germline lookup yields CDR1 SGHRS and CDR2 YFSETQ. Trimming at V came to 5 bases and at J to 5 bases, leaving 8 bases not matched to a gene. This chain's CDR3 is CASRMQGARTEAFF. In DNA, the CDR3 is TGCGCCAGCAGAATGCAGGGGGCGAGGACTGAAGCTTTCTTT.

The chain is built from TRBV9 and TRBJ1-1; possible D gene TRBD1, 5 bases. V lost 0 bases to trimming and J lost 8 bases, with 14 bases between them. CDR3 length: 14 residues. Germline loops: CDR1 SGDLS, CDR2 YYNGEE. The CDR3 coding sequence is TGTGCCAGCAGCGTAGGTGGGACCAGAGAAGAAGCTTTCTTT. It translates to CASSVGGTREEAFF.

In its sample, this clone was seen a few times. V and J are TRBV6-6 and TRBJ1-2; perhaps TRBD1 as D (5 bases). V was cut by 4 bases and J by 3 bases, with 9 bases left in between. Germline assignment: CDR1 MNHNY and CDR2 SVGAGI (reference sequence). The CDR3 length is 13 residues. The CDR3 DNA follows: TGTGCCAGCAGTTCGACAGAGTACTATGGCTACACCTTC. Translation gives CASSSTEYYGYTF.

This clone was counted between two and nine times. CDR3 residues: CASTQGGDEKLFF. The CDR3 region has the DNA TGCGCCAGCACCCAGGGTGGGGATGAAAAACTGTTTTTT. The rearrangement uses TRBV5-1 and TRBJ1-4; D perhaps matches TRBD1 (5 bases). Germline CDR1 is SGHRS and CDR2 is YFSETQ. The CDR3 spans 13 residues. Trimming pared 6 bases from V and 6 bases from J, leaving 12 bases between.

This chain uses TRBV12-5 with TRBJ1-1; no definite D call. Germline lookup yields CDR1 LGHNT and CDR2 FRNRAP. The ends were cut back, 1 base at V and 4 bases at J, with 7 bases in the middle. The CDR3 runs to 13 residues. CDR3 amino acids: CASGLASGTEAFF. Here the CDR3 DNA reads TGTGCTAGTGGTTTGGCATCAGGCACTGAAGCTTTCTTT. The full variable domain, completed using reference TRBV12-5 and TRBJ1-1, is DARVTQTPRHKVTEMGQEVTMRCQPILGHNTVFWYRQTMMQGLELLAYFRNRAPLDDSGMPKDRFSAEMPDATLATLKIQPSEPRDSAVYFCASGLASGTEAFFGQGTRLTVV.

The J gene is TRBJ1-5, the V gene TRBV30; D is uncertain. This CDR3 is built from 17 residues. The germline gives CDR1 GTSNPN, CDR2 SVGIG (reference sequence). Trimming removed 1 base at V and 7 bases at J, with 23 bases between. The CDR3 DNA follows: TGTGCCTGGAGTGCGGACCCCGGATCCTTAACGCGACAGCCCCAGCATTTT. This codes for CAWSADPGSLTRQPQHF.

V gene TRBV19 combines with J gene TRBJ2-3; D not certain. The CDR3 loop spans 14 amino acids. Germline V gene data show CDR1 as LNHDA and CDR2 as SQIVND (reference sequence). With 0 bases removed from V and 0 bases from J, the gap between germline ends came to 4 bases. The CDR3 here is CASSIDWSTDTQYF. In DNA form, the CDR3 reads TGTGCCAGTAGTATAGATTGGAGCACAGATACGCAGTATTTT.

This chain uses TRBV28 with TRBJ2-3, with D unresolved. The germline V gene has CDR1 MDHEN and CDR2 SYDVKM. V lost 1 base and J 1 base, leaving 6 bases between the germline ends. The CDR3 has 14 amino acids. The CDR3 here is CASSLYGGTDTQYF. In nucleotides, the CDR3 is TGTGCCAGCAGTTTATACGGTGGCACAGATACGCAGTATTTT.

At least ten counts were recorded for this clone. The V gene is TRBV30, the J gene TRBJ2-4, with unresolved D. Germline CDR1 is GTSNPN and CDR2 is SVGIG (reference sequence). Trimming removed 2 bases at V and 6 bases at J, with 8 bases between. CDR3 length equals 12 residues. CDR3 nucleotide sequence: TGTGCCTGGAGTACCGGAATAAACATTCAGTACTTC. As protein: CAWSTGINIQYF. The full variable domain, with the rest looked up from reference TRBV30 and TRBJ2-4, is SQTIHQWPATLVQPVGSPLSLECTVEGTSNPNLYWYRQAAGRGLQLLFYSVGIGQISSEVPQNLSASRPQDRQFILSSKKLLLSDSGFYLCAWSTGINIQYFGAGTRLSVL.

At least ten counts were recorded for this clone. For the CDR3, the DNA is TGCGCCAGCAGTCATCCAGGAGAGGCAACTGAAGCTTTCTTT. Its protein is CASSHPGEATEAFF. The J gene is TRBJ1-1, the V gene TRBV23-1; D is unclear. TRBV23-1 is placed among ORFs of uncertain function. This CDR3 comprises 14 residues. Between the trimmed V and J ends, which lost 3 bases and 5 bases, there was a span of 13 bases.

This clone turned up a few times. The CDR3 DNA is TGTGCCAGCAGCAGAGCAGAAACGCAAGGCCAGCCCCAGCATTTT. Its translation: CASSRAETQGQPQHF. The chain combines TRBV5-6 with TRBJ1-5; D unresolved. V was trimmed by 4 bases and J by 7 bases, leaving 18 bases between them. The CDR3 is 15 amino acids. From germline, CDR1 is SGHDT and CDR2 YYEEEE.

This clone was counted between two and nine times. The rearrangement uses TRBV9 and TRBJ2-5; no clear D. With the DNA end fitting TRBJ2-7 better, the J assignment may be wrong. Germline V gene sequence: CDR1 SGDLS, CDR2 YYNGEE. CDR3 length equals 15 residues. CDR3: CASSVEPTGVYEQYF. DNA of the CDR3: TGTGCCAGCAGCGTAGAACCAACTGGGGTCTACGAGCAGTACTTC.

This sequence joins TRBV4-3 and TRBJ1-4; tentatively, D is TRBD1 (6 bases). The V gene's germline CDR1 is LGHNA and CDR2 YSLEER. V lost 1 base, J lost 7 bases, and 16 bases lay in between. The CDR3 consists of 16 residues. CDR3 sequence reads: CASSQAVMGAGEKLFF. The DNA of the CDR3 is TGCGCCAGCAGCCAAGCGGTGATGGGGGCTGGTGAAAAACTGTTTTTT.

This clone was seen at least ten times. The CDR3 region has the DNA TGTGCCAGCAGAGAAACTAGGGCAGATACGCAGTATTTT. Protein sequence: CASRETRADTQYF. The chain combines TRBV7-2 with TRBJ2-3, with D perhaps TRBD2 (5 bases). Trimming took 6 bases from V and 4 from J, leaving 11 bases between them. Germline CDR1 and CDR2: SGHTA and FQGNSA. This CDR3 is built from 13 residues.

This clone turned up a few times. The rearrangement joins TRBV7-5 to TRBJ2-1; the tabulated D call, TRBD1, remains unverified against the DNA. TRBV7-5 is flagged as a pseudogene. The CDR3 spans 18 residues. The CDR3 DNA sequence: TGTGCCAGAAGCTTAAACGCACAGGACAGGGTGGGAAACAATGAGCAGTTCTTC. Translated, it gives CARSLNAQDRVGNNEQFF.

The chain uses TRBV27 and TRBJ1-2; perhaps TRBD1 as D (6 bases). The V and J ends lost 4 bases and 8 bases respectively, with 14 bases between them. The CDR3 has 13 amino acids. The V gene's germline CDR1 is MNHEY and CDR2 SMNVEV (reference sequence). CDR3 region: CASSSGRGIGYTF. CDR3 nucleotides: TGTGCCAGCAGTTCCGGGAGGGGGATCGGCTACACCTTC.

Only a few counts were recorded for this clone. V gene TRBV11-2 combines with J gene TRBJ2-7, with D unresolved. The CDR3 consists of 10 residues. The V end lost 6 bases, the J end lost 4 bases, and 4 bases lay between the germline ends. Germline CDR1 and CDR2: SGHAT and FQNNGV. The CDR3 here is CASRGYEQYF. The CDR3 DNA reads TGTGCCAGCAGAGGTTACGAGCAGTACTTC.